These 4 T cell receptor beta chains share one sample of origin, sequenced in a study of OX40 agonist ivuxolimab in advanced cancers. The method was immunoSEQ multiplex PCR; TCRdb's version includes in-frame clones alone and lacks a portion of them. There are about 60,000 clones in the sample; roughly 89% occur only once, and around 14% lies in the top ten. Sequencing used CD4+ or CD8+ T cells sorted from blood, obtained in a trial of the OX40 agonist ivuxolimab. All receptors come from an adult with an advanced solid tumor such as melanoma, head and neck, liver or kidney cancer.

The genes are TRBV6-1 and TRBJ2-7; 7 nucleotides align to TRBD1. This CDR3 comprises 14 residues. The germline CDR1 and CDR2 sequences are MNHNS and SASEGT. V lost 2 bases, J lost 6 bases, and 7 bases stayed unmatched. The CDR3 sequence is CASSEQQGSVEQYF. As DNA, the CDR3 is TGTGCCAGCAGTGAACAACAGGGGTCGGTCGAGCAGTACTTC.

This rearrangement joins TRBV11-2 to TRBJ2-6; D possibly uses TRBD1 or TRBD2 (5 bases each). This CDR3 comprises 18 residues. V lost 5 bases to trimming and J lost 1 base, with 18 bases between them. Germline V lookup: CDR1 SGHAT, CDR2 FQNNGV. This CDR3 is CASSPRPMGDSGANVLTF. The CDR3 nucleotides read TGTGCCAGCAGCCCAAGACCGATGGGGGATTCTGGGGCCAACGTCCTGACTTTC.

The chain joins TRBV19 to TRBJ1-4; the D is unclear. With 9 bases removed from V and 6 bases from J, the gap between germline ends came to 14 bases. The germline V gene encodes CDR1 LNHDA and CDR2 SQIVND (reference sequence). This CDR3 region has 13 residues. CDR3 residues: CASSQKAYEKLFF. The CDR3 DNA follows: TGTGCCAGCTCCCAAAAAGCCTATGAAAAACTGTTTTTT.

The chain is built from TRBV19 and TRBJ1-2; the match to TRBD1 covers 7 bases. The ends lost 7 bases at V and 4 bases at J; junction bases unmatched: 6. Germline V CDR1 and CDR2: LNHDA, SQIVND (reference sequence). The CDR3 has 13 amino acids. The CDR3 reads CASNGQAFYGYTF. CDR3 bases: TGTGCCAGTAACGGACAGGCCTTCTATGGCTACACCTTC.